Listed below are T cell receptor beta chains from one sample, sequenced in a study of CD4 T cells in relation to SARS-CoV-2 and coronaviruses. Assay used: immunoSEQ multiplex PCR; TCRdb lists only in-frame clones, some missing. The sample has 20,000 or so clones; around 80% are singletons. Antigens of these TCRs are unknown. The material sequenced was CD4+ T cells from PBMCs, cultured in vitro. Every receptor here comes from a human donor in good health. The CDR3 runs from the conserved cysteine through the conserved F or W. The order of the fields is clone size, J gene, D gene, V gene, CDR3 protein, CDR3 DNA. A D gene is named only where the DNA matches it firmly. Size tells how often a clone was seen (once, few, many) or the class of an expanded clone, and some rows leave it out.

-	TRBJ2-4	TRBD1	TRBV7-3	CASSIAGGADNIQYF	TGTGCCAGCAGCATCGCAGGGGGCGCGGATAACATTCAGTACTTC
few	TRBJ1-1	TRBD1	TRBV9	CASSRGQGRLNTEAFF	TGTGCCAGCAGCCGAGGACAGGGACGATTGAACACTGAAGCTTTCTTT
-	TRBJ1-2	TRBD1	TRBV19	CASGQGRYGYTF	TGTGCCAGCGGACAGGGCCGCTATGGCTACACCTTC
-	TRBJ2-1	-	TRBV6-4	CASSDSAGAGNNEQFF	TGTGCCAGCAGTGACTCGGCGGGGGCGGGGAACAATGAGCAGTTCTTC
once	TRBJ1-1	-	TRBV11-2	CASTFGAEGTEAFF	-
-	TRBJ2-1	TRBD2	TRBV12-3/TRBV12-4	CATGLAGFEQFF	TGTGCCACCGGACTAGCGGGATTTGAGCAGTTCTTC
-	TRBJ2-7	-	TRBV5-1	CASSPGAARASSYEQYF	TGCGCCAGCAGCCCCGGTGCAGCTAGGGCGAGCTCCTACGAGCAGTACTTC
-	TRBJ2-1	TRBD2	TRBV28	CASSLGLANYNEQFF	TGTGCCAGCAGCCTGGGACTAGCTAACTACAATGAGCAGTTCTTC
-	TRBJ2-7	TRBD2	TRBV6-2/TRBV6-3	CASSLTSGSPTYEQYF	TGTGCCAGCAGCCTTACTAGCGGGAGCCCAACCTACGAGCAGTACTTC
-	TRBJ2-1	TRBD2	TRBV19	CASSINSGRAPPPDNEQFF	TGTGCCAGTAGTATTAATAGCGGGAGGGCCCCGCCCCCCGACAATGAGCAGTTCTTC
-	TRBJ2-7	TRBD2	TRBV4-1	CASSQDSAGGGEQYF	TGCGCCAGCAGCCAAGATTCGGCGGGAGGGGGCGAGCAGTACTTC
-	TRBJ1-4	-	TRBV7-9	CASSGSNEKLFF	TGTGCCAGCAGCGGATCAAATGAAAAACTGTTTTTT
-	TRBJ2-7	-	TRBV15	CATSRVRGYEQYF	TGTGCCACCAGCAGAGTCAGGGGCTACGAGCAGTACTTC
-	TRBJ1-6	-	TRBV18	CASSPGIGGGSPLHF	TGTGCCAGCTCACCGGGGATCGGCGGTGGTTCACCCCTCCACTTT
-	TRBJ1-1	-	TRBV5-4	CASSLAGWNTEAFF	TGTGCCAGCAGCTTGGCAGGGTGGAACACTGAAGCTTTCTTT
-	TRBJ1-2	-	TRBV10-3	CAISASGDGGYTF	TGTGCCATCAGTGCGTCCGGGGATGGCGGCTACACCTTC
few	TRBJ2-1	TRBD2	TRBV5-6	CASSQPRSGPNNEQFF	TGTGCCAGCAGCCAACCACGTAGCGGGCCAAACAATGAGCAGTTCTTC
-	TRBJ2-4	TRBD1	TRBV7-9	CASSAQGSIQYF	TGTGCCAGCAGCGCACAGGGGAGCATTCAGTACTTC
-	TRBJ2-2	TRBD2	TRBV30	CAWNSGSRTGELFF	TGTGCCTGGAATAGCGGGAGTCGCACCGGGGAGCTGTTTTTT
-	TRBJ1-6	-	TRBV9	CASSPTRQYNSPLHF	TGTGCCAGCAGCCCAACTAGACAGTATAATTCACCCCTCCACTTT
once	TRBJ1-4	-	TRBV6-6	CASSNTGPRNEKLFF	TGTGCCAGCAGCAACACGGGACCAAGAAATGAAAAACTGTTTTTT
-	TRBJ1-5	-	TRBV28	CASSPQLGNQPQHF	TGTGCCAGCAGTCCACAGCTCGGGAATCAGCCCCAGCATTTT
-	TRBJ2-2	TRBD1	TRBV18	CASSPSETGSNTGELFF	TGTGCCAGCTCACCATCGGAGACAGGGTCCAACACCGGGGAGCTGTTTTTT
-	TRBJ2-3	TRBD2	TRBV7-6	CASSLSSSGRVVTQYF	TGTGCCAGCAGCTTATCCTCTAGCGGGAGGGTAGTTACGCAGTATTTT
-	TRBJ2-1	-	TRBV5-1	CASSLGGATYNEQFF	TGCGCCAGCAGCTTAGGCGGGGCGACCTACAATGAGCAGTTCTTC
-	TRBJ2-5	-	TRBV19	CASSISPETQYF	TGTGCCAGTAGTATCTCTCCAGAGACCCAGTACTTC
-	TRBJ2-1	TRBD2	TRBV12-3/TRBV12-4	CAVTSAHEQFF	TGTGCCGTAACTAGCGCACATGAGCAGTTCTTC
-	TRBJ2-1	-	TRBV3-1/TRBV3-2	CASSQGSSYNEQFF	TGTGCCAGCAGCCAAGGGAGCTCCTACAATGAGCAGTTCTTC
-	TRBJ2-1	-	TRBV12-5	CASAVDLLWDEQFF	TGTGCTAGTGCCGTCGACCTACTCTGGGATGAGCAGTTCTTC
large	TRBJ1-2	TRBD1	TRBV5-4	CASSLYGTGSSRYGYTF	TGTGCCAGCAGCTTATACGGGACAGGGTCGTCCCGCTATGGCTACACCTTC
-	TRBJ2-3	TRBD1	TRBV19	CASSGTGGTDTQYF	TGTGCCAGTAGCGGGACAGGGGGCACAGATACGCAGTATTTT
-	TRBJ1-6	-	TRBV9	CASSSTGTGTPLHF	TGTGCCAGCAGCTCCACAGGGACCGGAACACCCCTCCACTTT
few	TRBJ1-6	-	TRBV2	CASSVRGRGSPLHF	TGTGCCAGCAGTGTACGGGGACGGGGTTCACCCCTCCACTTT
once	TRBJ1-2	-	TRBV10-1	CASSESGRNYGYTF	TGCGCCAGCAGTGAGTCGGGACGGAACTATGGCTACACCTTC
-	TRBJ1-3	-	TRBV11-2	CASSLYSTGTIGNTIYF	TGTGCCAGCAGCTTATATTCCACAGGGACGATTGGAAACACCATATATTTT
-	TRBJ1-6	TRBD1	TRBV9	CASSPSWGQYSPLHF	TGTGCCAGCAGCCCAAGTTGGGGACAGTATTCACCCCTCCACTTT
few	TRBJ2-5	-	TRBV14	CASSQGAEIQETQYF	TGTGCCAGCAGCCAAGGAGCGGAAATCCAAGAGACCCAGTACTTC
-	TRBJ2-2	-	TRBV2	CASSEGAGTGTGELFF	TGTGCCAGCAGTGAAGGGGCCGGGACGGGAACCGGGGAGCTGTTTTTT
-	TRBJ2-3	TRBD1	TRBV6-5	CASRTGQGTTQYF	TGTGCCAGCCGTACGGGACAGGGCACTACGCAGTATTTT
-	TRBJ2-2	TRBD2	TRBV10-3	CAIRTSGTGELFF	TGTGCCATCAGAACTAGCGGGACCGGGGAGCTGTTTTTT
-	TRBJ2-5	-	TRBV5-1	CASSTDLGQETQYF	TGCGCCAGCAGCACCGACCTCGGGCAAGAGACCCAGTACTTC
-	TRBJ2-3	TRBD2	TRBV7-3	CASSLRPSGTTDTQYF	TGTGCCAGCAGCTTAAGGCCTAGCGGTACGACAGATACGCAGTATTTT
-	TRBJ2-1	TRBD1	TRBV28	CASSAQDRGYEQFF	TGTGCCAGCAGTGCCCAGGACAGGGGCTATGAGCAGTTCTTC
-	TRBJ1-3	-	TRBV30	CAWETGTSGNTIYF	TGTGCCTGGGAAACCGGGACCTCTGGAAACACCATATATTTT
-	TRBJ1-1	-	TRBV10-1	CASSDEPHRVAFF	TGCGCCAGCAGTGACGAGCCTCACCGGGTAGCTTTCTTT
-	TRBJ2-1	-	TRBV18	CASSPSAGGKGNEQFF	TGTGCCAGCTCACCATCAGCTGGCGGGAAAGGCAATGAGCAGTTCTTC
-	TRBJ2-5	-	TRBV11-2	CASSFNSAPRQETQYF	TGTGCCAGCAGCTTTAATTCCGCCCCACGGCAAGAGACCCAGTACTTC
medium-sized	TRBJ2-7	-	TRBV5-1	CASSFARTYEQYF	TGCGCCAGCAGCTTTGCTAGAACCTACGAGCAGTACTTC
-	TRBJ1-2	TRBD1	TRBV28	CASKTGGYYGYTF	TGTGCCAGCAAGACAGGGGGATACTATGGCTACACCTTC
-	TRBJ2-1	TRBD1	TRBV7-8	CASSSGQVHEQFF	TGTGCCAGCAGCTCAGGACAGGTCCATGAGCAGTTCTTC
-	TRBJ2-1	-	TRBV29-1	CSVGGLPDAYNEQFF	TGCAGCGTAGGGGGACTCCCCGACGCGTACAATGAGCAGTTCTTC